This paragraph reports one T cell receptor (beta chain). Genomic DNA of every subset was divided equally among multiple immunoSEQ plates. Under the authors' procedure: Owing to the provision of junction-only sequences devoid of quality scores by immunoSEQ, filtering differed. Measured with immunoSEQ multiplex PCR; TCRdb has only the in-frame clones, and not every one. The V and J calls and the clone size are those of that table, but D and trimming were determined from the DNA. Among fewer than 650,000 clones listed, 75% to 85% were seen once. CDR1 is SNHLY and CDR2 is FYNNEI in the germline V gene. J lost 4 bases, V lost 6 bases, and 6 bases had no gene match. The CDR3 spans 16 residues. The data are from a study of shared clonotypes between healthy human individuals.

The TCR sequence derives from a woman aged 40 to 50 in good health. Some clones in this sample may be carry-over from other donors' samples. This chain links TRBV2 with TRBJ2-6; TRBD2 aligns across 10 bases. Sequences were obtained from PBMCs. This CDR3 is CASRQAGGPGANVLTF. The CDR3 DNA follows: TGTGCCAGCAGGCAAGCGGGAGGGCCCGGGGCCAACGTCCTGACTTTC.